This T cell receptor (beta chain) is drawn from a study of vaccination effects on CD4 cells after COVID-19 (dated 2022 in TCRdb). Regarding the study in general: Participants received two doses of either the BNT162b2 or the mRNA-1273 mRNA SARS-CoV-2 vaccine. Pre-vaccine samples from a couple of convalescent patients were drawn 16 days and one week before the first dose, 142 and 148 days after COVID-19 diagnosis. SARS-CoV-2 spike-specific CD4+ TCR repertoires were compared before and after mRNA vaccination in COVID-19 convalescent patients and in infection-naive vaccine recipients. Altogether, some 10 COVID-19 convalescent patients and a few SARS-CoV-2-naive healthy vaccine recipients made up the full study. In the study, cultures from other donors were sequenced using the Oncomine TCR Beta short-read assay on an Illumina iSeq 100.

The full study reports these points: Marked clonal contraction was observed in both infection-induced and vaccine-induced clones at late post-vaccination timepoints, consistent with waning T cell responses. In convalescent patients, the post-vaccine spike-reactive repertoire was composed mainly of new vaccine-induced clones that were largely distinct from infection-induced clones. The study was limited by a small number of convalescent patients, and early post-infection timepoints were lacking.

To prepare the library, the immunoSEQ multiplex PCR assay was applied. DNA from the CD4+ T cells that had been cultured and isolated underwent TCR beta CDR3 sequencing. On the study's bioinformatics: Non-productive TCR sequences were removed, reads were trimmed to the CDR3 region, and CDR3s of at least 7 amino acids were retained. Antigen-specific clonotypes were identified using the MANAFEST web app by comparison of expansion in peptide wells against reference cultures. For clones to be considered positive, expansion at FDR<0.05 versus reference and all other wells, an odds ratio above 5, and a frequency above 0.1% in two replicate wells were required. Clonotypes significantly expanded in SARS-CoV-2 spike wells and in at least one common cold coronavirus spike condition were defined as cross-reactive. CDR3 similarity was assessed by Levenshtein distance with the stringdist R package, and unrooted trees were built with ape in R 3.6.1. TCRdb's version of the immuneACCESS table is confined to in-frame rearrangements and falls short of the full clone set. An unresolved V gene accounts for under half of the shortfall where checked; the remainder is of unknown origin. V and J calls plus clone size are reproduced from that table; the DNA served to infer D and trimming. The sample data list 26,000 or so clones, and about 84% of these were observed just once. The ten largest make up roughly a sixth of the sample.

In the ViraFEST assay, PBMC were stimulated with viral peptide pools, and TCR sequencing was then used to find antigen-specific CD4+ T cell clonotypes based on their expansion. After less than 13 days of culture, CD4+ T cells were isolated with the EasySep CD4+ T cell isolation kit. Convalescent patients had PCR-confirmed SARS-CoV-2 infection between March and December 2020, before Alpha, Beta and Delta variants emerged in the United States. Each well held roughly 2.2 million PBMC cultured in IMDM containing around 5% human AB serum, about 10 IU/ml IL-2 and gentamicin, along with around 11 ug/ml peptides. On days 3 and 7, half of the culture medium was replaced with fresh IL-2-containing medium. Each peptide stimulation condition was cultured in triplicate wells unless otherwise noted. PBMC were separated from whole blood using Ficoll-Paque Plus gradient centrifugation and were then either cryopreserved at -140C or used fresh. The overlapping peptide pools covered the spike proteins of SARS-CoV-2 and of the common cold coronaviruses HCoV-NL63, HCoV-OC43 and HCoV-229E. Genomic DNA was extracted from cultured CD4+ T cells with the QIAamp micro DNA kit.

The CDR3 contains 17 residues, cysteine and phenylalanine counted. Only the CDR3 part of the read is kept: 51 bases, read in frame from the first base. From the germline V gene (reference sequence), CDR1 is LNHDA and CDR2 is SQIVND. V ends up 4 bases short and J 2 bases short, with an unmatched junction base count of 10. Turning to this clone: Its antigen is still unknown. Base qualities were left out, and no much larger clone turns up one base away.

The sample here was CD4+ T cells from PBMCs cultured with HCoV-NL63 spike peptides, taken before COVID-19 vaccination. What this sample's cell subset or site label stands for: HCoV-NL63 spike overlapping peptide pool stimulation. The chain is made from TRBV19 and TRBJ2-3; the central 9 bases match TRBD2. This clonotype originated in a human donor who had a prior SARS-CoV-2 infection. CDR3 protein: CASSKGILAGPTDTQYF. The DNA sequence follows: TGTGCCAGTAGTAAGGGGATCCTAGCGGGACCCACAGATACGCAGTATTTT.